This TCR beta chain was identified during a study of shared clonotypes between healthy human individuals. Study-level information: CD4 naive cells filled three plates per donor, CD4 memory three, CD8 naive two and CD8 memory one.

Data came from immunoSEQ multiplex PCR; TCRdb stores just in-frame clones and leaves some out. Of approximately 350,000 clones listed, roughly 96% were seen once; the top ten hold 0.32%. Sequencing input: memory CD8+ T cells sorted from blood. Subset defined: CD45RO+ cells pooled with CCR7-negative TemRA cells. This clonotype was sampled from a man aged 30 to 39 in good health.

The chain's CDR3 is CASSEALGVTNEKLFF. The CDR3 DNA is TGTGCCAGCAGTGAAGCGCTCGGGGTAACTAATGAAAAACTGTTTTTT. The J gene is TRBJ1-4, the V gene TRBV6-1; D ambiguous. Per the germline V gene, CDR1 is MNHNS and CDR2 is SASEGT. The V gene lost 0 bases and the J gene lost 1 base, with 9 bases spanning the gap. The CDR3 extends over 16 amino acids.